Ten or more counts support the clone carrying this T cell receptor (beta chain). The investigators amplified TCR beta CDR3 regions from RNA transcripts. A first-round RT-PCR of the TCR CDR3 used the HTBI primer set. Via MiXCR, TCRdb re-called the multiplex PCR reads, giving one row per CDR3 protein. The sample has around 300,000 distinct CDR3 sequences; around a fifth are singletons. The source of the sample is a study of T cells in Graves' hyperthyroidism and ophthalmopathy. V shed 5 bases, J shed 5 bases, and the junction held 6 bases outside the gene matches. CDR3 length: 14 amino acids. The germline CDR1 and CDR2 sequences are SGHTA and FQGNSA.

The chain combines TRBV7-2 with TRBJ2-5, with 9 nucleotides matching TRBD2. Sequencing was done on a sample of blood. This TCR was sampled from a middle-aged man with Graves' ophthalmopathy. CDR3 region: CASSRIAGVETQYF. Here the CDR3 DNA reads TGTGCCAGCAGCCGAATAGCGGGAGTTGAGACCCAGTACTTC.